Described below is a single TCR beta chain sequence and its context. This sample was included in a study of cytomegalovirus exposure and HLA in healthy donors. CDR1 SGHAT and CDR2 FQDESV come from the germline V gene (reference sequence). The length of the CDR3 is 16 residues. The V gene lost 5 bases and the J gene lost 4 bases, with 18 bases spanning the gap. This PCR relied on a set of 60 Vbeta primers and 13 Jbeta primers. Clones were read by immunoSEQ multiplex PCR, and TCRdb kept only the in-frame ones, dropping some. Here the sample spans 120,000 or so clones, roughly two thirds being singletons.

The gene calls are TRBV11-1 and TRBJ2-1, with D possibly matching TRBD2 (5 bases). The clonotype comes from a man aged 30 to 39 in good health and CMV-seropositive. What was sequenced was PBMCs. The CDR3 sequence: CASSPLMYGGYNEQFF. The CDR3 DNA reads TGTGCCAGCAGCCCCCTAATGTATGGAGGATACAATGAGCAGTTCTTC.